The TCR beta chain described here comes from a study of shared clonotypes between healthy human individuals. The CDR3 has 13 amino acids. Germline lookup yields CDR1 SGHRS and CDR2 YFSETQ. Trimming pared 4 bases from V and 3 bases from J, leaving 11 bases between. Points from the study as a whole: Sampling was confined to blood; repertoires within tissues likely differ.

As for this clone: Its antigen is unknown.

A CD45RA-negative memory subset and a CD45RA+ naive subset were separated from the CD4+ cells. Sequencing was at deep level. Some clones are missing from TCRdb's copy, which holds only in-frame ones; the method was immunoSEQ multiplex PCR. The sample holds about 1.5 million clones; 95% to 99% are singletons and the top ten take approximately 0.44%. The rearrangement uses TRBV5-1 and TRBJ2-7; D is tentatively TRBD1 or TRBD2 (5 bases each). The source material was naive CD4+ T cells sorted from blood. The subset is: CD45RA+ positively selected. The clonotype was recovered from a man aged 30 to 39 in good health. This CDR3 reads CASSRGPSYEQYF. The CDR3 DNA sequence: TGCGCCAGCAGCAGGGGACCGAGCTACGAGCAGTACTTC.